This TCR beta chain was sequenced during a study of cytomegalovirus exposure and HLA in healthy donors. Trimming took 4 bases from V and 0 from J, leaving 9 bases between them. Germline CDR1 is MDHEN and CDR2 is SYDVKM. This CDR3 is 14 amino acids long. PCR employed 60 Vbeta and 13 Jbeta primers. Data came from immunoSEQ multiplex PCR; TCRdb stores just in-frame clones and leaves some out. Its listing shows about 140,000 clones. Remarks on this clone: Antigen unknown.

Findings and caveats of the study: Follow-up analysis later connected one missense variant in DCLRE1C with trimming of TCR beta V- and J-genes. Later examination showed HLA-associated TCR beta chains had greater clonal expansion than equally common others. In all likelihood, a cluster of highly shared sequence variants was a sequencing artifact.

Sample: PBMCs. The chain recombines TRBV28 with TRBJ1-1; the D is unclear. The receptor was isolated from a woman between 18 and 29 years old in good health and CMV-seronegative. CDR3 nucleotide sequence: TGTGCCAGCAGTTCATCGCGGGTGAACACTGAAGCTTTCTTT. Translated, it gives CASSSSRVNTEAFF.